This TCR beta chain was observed in a study of blood T cell repertoires in COVID-19. As for the study in general: Collection of acute and convalescent COVID-19 samples took place in the United States, Italy and Spain. The analysed material was cDNA or gDNA that came from T cells, B-cell-depleted T cells, or PBMCs.

In the original workflow: Estimated nucleated cell counts came from reference gene primer amplification. Repertoires were generated with immunoSEQ multiplex PCR, while TCRdb's copy carries only in-frame clones and drops some. V and J calls and clone size are given by that table; D and trimming were obtained from the DNA. The sample comprises around 320,000 clones, roughly 85% of which are singletons, and roughly 7.8% rests with the top ten. With 6 bases clipped from V and 4 bases from J, the junction kept 4 bases outside the gene matches. This CDR3 spans 13 amino acids. Germline V CDR1 and CDR2: MNHEY, SMNVEV (reference sequence).

The rearrangement uses TRBV27 and TRBJ2-3; 7 bases are shared with TRBD1. This TCR was recovered from a human donor in a cohort sampled during active COVID-19. The sequencing sample was made of peripheral blood. The CDR3 is CASRPGGADTQYF. The CDR3 DNA follows: TGTGCCAGCAGGCCAGGGGGTGCAGATACGCAGTATTTT.